This T cell receptor beta chain originates from a study of blood T cell repertoires in COVID-19. Overall study context: PBMCs, B-cell-depleted T cells, or T cells provided the cDNA or gDNA that made up the material.

In the original processing: Estimates of nucleated cell counts were drawn from the amplification of reference gene primers. The data were produced by immunoSEQ multiplex PCR, yet TCRdb's version contains in-frame clones alone and is incomplete. The DNA gave D and trimming, while V, J and clone size come from that table. The data contain over 250,000 clones, approximately 88% of them seen just once; the ten biggest clones take up about 1%. J was trimmed by 6 bases and V by 2 bases; bases with no gene match: 9. CDR3 length: 15 amino acids. The germline gives CDR1 MNHEY, CDR2 SMNVEV (reference sequence).

The genes are TRBV27 and TRBJ2-7; 8 bases agree with TRBD1. The sequence was obtained from a woman younger than 45 who had recovered from COVID-19. Sequenced: PBMCs or T cells enriched from blood (not recorded which). CDR3 coding DNA: TGTGCCAGCAGTTTACGTGACAGGGGAGAGGGCGAGCAGTACTTC. Translating it yields CASSLRDRGEGEQYF.